A single sample gave rise to the 14 T cell receptor beta chains below, sequenced in a study of vaccination effects on CD4 cells after COVID-19. The repertoire was sequenced with immunoSEQ multiplex PCR; TCRdb's copy has only in-frame clones and lacks some. The data hold about 79,000 clones, with approximately 74% observed a single time. Their specific antigens are unknown. Viral peptide pools were used in the ViraFEST assay to expand antigen-specific CD4+ T cells, and sequencing came afterward. When nine to ten days of culture had elapsed, CD4+ T cells were isolated. This material consisted of CD4+ T cells from PBMCs cultured with HCoV-229E spike peptides, taken before COVID-19 vaccination. These TCRs come from a human donor who received a COVID-19 vaccine.

The rearrangement joins TRBV11-2 to TRBJ1-5; unclear D gene. Germline V CDR1 and CDR2: SGHAT, FQNNGV. The CDR3 sequence is 13 residues long. V dropped 2 bases and J dropped 4 bases, with 6 bases sitting between them. CDR3 loop: CASSLTPNQPQHF. The CDR3 DNA reads as TGTGCCAGCAGCTTAACACCAAATCAGCCCCAGCATTTT.

The count of this clone is one. V is TRBV5-5 and J is TRBJ2-7; D perhaps matches TRBD2 (5 bases). Trimming took off 0 bases at V and 6 bases at J, with 10 bases between the two ends. Germline lookup yields CDR1 SGHKS and CDR2 YYEKEE (reference sequence). The CDR3 extends over 13 amino acids. The CDR3 nucleotides are TGTGCCAGCAGCTTGGTTGGGCGGGCCGAGCAGTACGTC. Translating it yields CASSLVGRAEQYV.

This chain connects TRBV28 to TRBJ1-6; D is possibly TRBD1 (6 bases). The ends were cut back, 5 bases at V and 7 bases at J, with 12 bases in the middle. The CDR3 runs 14 residues. Germline V gives CDR1 MDHEN, CDR2 SYDVKM. The CDR3 sequence: CASSRQARNSPLHF. Here the CDR3 DNA reads TGTGCCAGCAGTCGACAGGCGAGGAATTCACCCCTCCACTTT.

The rearrangement joins TRBV24-1 to TRBJ1-5, with D perhaps TRBD1 (6 bases). V lost 3 bases, J lost 0 bases, and 11 bases lay in between. The CDR3 runs to 16 residues. The germline CDR1 and CDR2 sequences are KGHDR and SFDVKD. The CDR3 protein is CATSDPGQNSNQPQHF. The CDR3, as DNA: TGTGCCACCAGTGATCCCGGACAGAATAGCAATCAGCCCCAGCATTTT.

The chain couples TRBV11-3 to TRBJ2-3, with D possibly TRBD1 on 5 matching bases. Trimming cost V 5 bases and J 2 bases, with 17 bases left between them. Germline V CDR1 and CDR2: SGHNT, YENEEA. The CDR3 has 16 amino acids. CDR3 sequence (DNA): TGTGCCAGCAGCCCAACCTCAGGGTCTTTCACAGATACGCAGTATTTT. Amino acids: CASSPTSGSFTDTQYF.

This chain links TRBV14 with TRBJ1-6; D gene uncertain. CDR3 length: 14 residues. V was pared by 3 bases and J by 7 bases, with 10 bases between. The germline V gene has CDR1 SGHDN and CDR2 FVKESK. CDR3 residues: CASSQITANSPLHF. The DNA of the CDR3 is TGTGCCAGCAGCCAGATTACAGCAAATTCACCCCTCCACTTT.

This chain joins TRBV14 and TRBJ1-1, with D hard to call. This CDR3 region has 16 residues. CDR1 is SGHDN, CDR2 FVKESK, per germline. V lost 1 base and J 2 bases, leaving 14 bases between the germline ends. The CDR3 is CASSQGGRGRNTEAFF. DNA of the CDR3: TGTGCCAGCAGCCAAGGGGGTCGAGGGAGAAACACTGAAGCTTTCTTT.

The J gene is TRBJ2-1, the V gene TRBV5-1; tentative D call: TRBD1 (5 bases). The V gene lost 2 bases and the J gene lost 2 bases, with 11 bases spanning the gap. Germline V lookup: CDR1 SGHRS, CDR2 YFSETQ. The CDR3 spans 15 residues. The CDR3 is CASSLFQGTYNEQFF. The CDR3 nucleotides are TGCGCCAGCAGCTTATTTCAGGGCACCTACAATGAGCAGTTCTTC. The complete variable domain, with remaining parts taken from reference TRBV5-1 and TRBJ2-1, reads KAGVTQTPRYLIKTRGQQVTLSCSPISGHRSVSWYQQTPGQGLQFLFEYFSETQRNKGNFPGRFSGRQFSNSRSEMNVSTLELGDSALYLCASSLFQGTYNEQFFGPGTRLTVL.

This clone has only a few counts. The rearrangement joins TRBV9 to TRBJ1-5, with D maybe TRBD1 (5 bases). V was shortened by 0 bases and J by 4 bases, with 11 bases between the two germline ends. The germline V gene encodes CDR1 SGDLS and CDR2 YYNGEE. The CDR3 has 15 amino acids. The CDR3, as DNA: TGTGCCAGCAGCGTAGGTCAGGGAGGTAATCAGCCCCAGCATTTT. It translates to CASSVGQGGNQPQHF.

V usage is TRBV18 and J usage is TRBJ2-3, with D uncertain. The CDR3 runs 13 residues. Trimming took 1 base from V and 3 from J, leaving 5 bases between them. Germline V lookup: CDR1 KGHSH, CDR2 LQKENI. CDR3 in amino acids: CASSPRGTDTQYF. As DNA, the CDR3 is TGTGCCAGCTCACCACGTGGGACAGATACGCAGTATTTT.

The gene calls are TRBV2 and TRBJ2-5; D gene uncertain. Germline assignment: CDR1 SNHLY and CDR2 FYNNEI. V was trimmed by 4 bases and J by 5 bases, leaving 8 bases between them. There are 12 residues in the CDR3. The CDR3 here is CASSVSGETQYF. DNA for the CDR3: TGTGCCAGCAGTGTTAGTGGCGAGACCCAGTACTTC.

V usage is TRBV4-3 and J usage is TRBJ1-4; D might be TRBD1 (6 bases). Germline V CDR1 and CDR2: LGHNA, YSLEER. V lost 1 base to trimming and J lost 6 bases, with 18 bases between them. The CDR3 is 17 amino acids. The DNA of the CDR3 is TGCGCCAGCAGCCAAGGGTGGGGGAGGGGGAGAGATGAAAAACTGTTTTTT. Its translation is CASSQGWGRGRDEKLFF.

This clone was counted once. This chain uses TRBV5-1 with TRBJ2-5; 8 positions agree with TRBD2. The CDR3 is made up of 13 amino acids. Germline CDR1 is SGHRS and CDR2 is YFSETQ. J lost 4 bases, V lost 1 base, and 0 bases had no gene match. The CDR3 nucleotides are TGCGCCAGCAGCTTGCGGGAGGGAGAGACCCAGTACTTC. Protein product: CASSLREGETQYF.

The J gene is TRBJ1-2, the V gene TRBV24-1; 7 nucleotides align to TRBD1. V shed 3 bases, J shed 2 bases, and the junction held 5 bases outside the gene matches. This CDR3 has 15 amino acids. The germline CDR1 and CDR2 sequences are KGHDR and SFDVKD. The CDR3 loop is CATSDAGQVNYGYTF. The DNA for the CDR3 is TGTGCCACCAGTGATGCCGGACAGGTCAACTATGGCTACACCTTC.